These 27 T cell receptor beta chains were all obtained from the same sample, sequenced in a study of identical twins. TCRdb recomputed calls from the 5' RACE reads with MiXCR, one row per CDR3 protein. The sample lists 1.5 million to 2 million distinct CDR3 sequences, about 32% occurring once. Material for sequencing was cord blood. The receptor set was obtained from a newborn girl in good health.

The table lists this clonotype with a few counts. This chain links TRBV7-9 with TRBJ1-2, with D possibly being TRBD1 (5 bases). Germline V lookup: CDR1 SEHNR, CDR2 FQNEAQ (reference sequence). The CDR3 is made up of 14 amino acids. Trimming cost V 1 base and J 7 bases, with 13 bases left between them. The CDR3 spells CASSLVTAQGGYTF. CDR3 DNA sequence: TGTGCCAGCAGCTTAGTGACGGCGCAGGGTGGCTACACCTTC.

This rearrangement joins TRBV7-9 to TRBJ1-2, with D perhaps TRBD1 (5 bases). Trimming pared 7 bases from V and 1 base from J, leaving 10 bases between. The CDR3 contains 13 residues. The germline gives CDR1 SEHNR, CDR2 FQNEAQ (reference sequence). The CDR3 is CASTGTLNYGYTF. Here the CDR3 DNA reads TGTGCCAGCACAGGGACGCTTAACTATGGCTACACCTTC.

This clonotype has just a few counts. This sequence joins TRBV20-1 and TRBJ1-4; tentative D call: TRBD1 (5 bases). V lost 3 bases to trimming and J lost 0 bases, with 5 bases between them. CDR3 length: 13 residues. Germline-derived CDR1 and CDR2 are DFQATT and SNEGSKA (reference sequence). The CDR3 DNA is TGCAGTGCTAGGGGGCCAACTAATGAAAAACTGTTTTTT. Its translation: CSARGPTNEKLFF.

V and J are TRBV20-1 and TRBJ1-1; D not resolved. Germline V CDR1 and CDR2: DFQATT, SNEGSKA (reference sequence). CDR3 size: 13 residues. Trimming cost V 4 bases and J 0 bases, with 9 bases left between them. Here the CDR3 reads CSATVPLNTEAFF. CDR3 DNA sequence: TGCAGTGCTACGGTCCCGTTGAACACTGAAGCTTTCTTT.

This clonotype was counted only a few times. V usage is TRBV10-3 and J usage is TRBJ2-7; 7 bases match TRBD2. Germline trimming cut 4 bases from V and 1 base from J; bases unmatched to any gene: 4. Germline V gene sequence: CDR1 ENHRY, CDR2 SYGVKD. The CDR3 consists of 14 residues. This CDR3 reads CAISVASGSYEQYF. In DNA, the CDR3 is TGTGCCATCAGTGTGGCTAGCGGTTCCTACGAGCAGTACTTC.

The genes are TRBV20-1 and TRBJ2-5; D may be TRBD1 or TRBD2 (5 bases each). CDR1 and CDR2 from the germline V gene are DFQATT and SNEGSKA (reference sequence). V lost 3 bases to trimming and J lost 1 base, with 9 bases between them. The CDR3 loop spans 13 amino acids. Here the CDR3 DNA reads TGCAGTGCTAGCGGGGCGGTCCAAGAGACCCAGTACTTC. This translates into CSASGAVQETQYF.

Only a few counts were recorded for this clonotype. This chain joins TRBV27 and TRBJ1-2; no clear D gene. The ends were cut back, 0 bases at V and 7 bases at J, with 9 bases in the middle. Germline CDR1 is MNHEY and CDR2 is SMNVEV (reference sequence). The CDR3 totals 13 residues. The CDR3 DNA follows: TGTGCCAGCAGTTTATCCCCAATAAGTGGCTACACCTTC. Its translation is CASSLSPISGYTF.

The genes are TRBV5-1 and TRBJ2-2, with D maybe TRBD2 (5 bases). The V end lost 4 bases, the J end lost 8 bases, and 12 bases lay between the germline ends. This CDR3 contains 13 residues. From germline, CDR1 is SGHRS and CDR2 YFSETQ. The CDR3 reads CASSEGFSGELFF. In nucleotides, the CDR3 is TGCGCCAGCAGCGAGGGCTTTTCTGGGGAGCTGTTTTTT.

The chain joins TRBV11-2 to TRBJ1-1; the match to TRBD1 covers 9 bases. CDR3 size: 15 residues. V lost 6 bases and J lost 5; bases outside the gene matches: 10. CDR1 is SGHAT and CDR2 is FQNNGV in the germline V gene. The CDR3 DNA is TGTGCCAGCAGGAAAACCGGGACAGGGAGGACTGAAGCTTTCTTT. This translates into CASRKTGTGRTEAFF.

This clonotype was seen ten or more times. The gene calls are TRBV12-3 or TRBV12-4 and TRBJ1-4; weak D call: TRBD1 (5 bases). This CDR3 comprises 13 residues. V lost 5 bases and J 6 bases, leaving 10 bases between the germline ends. Here the CDR3 reads CASSGGMDEKLFF. The CDR3 DNA sequence: TGTGCCAGCAGTGGGGGAATGGATGAAAAACTGTTTTTT.

This clonotype was observed a handful of times. The chain is built from TRBV27 and TRBJ2-7; 8 bases are shared with TRBD2. V was clipped by 2 bases and J by 2 bases; unmatched bases: 5. The CDR3 has 15 amino acids. The V gene's germline CDR1 is MNHEY and CDR2 SMNVEV (reference sequence). CDR3 coding DNA: TGTGCCAGCAGTTTACGGGGGGGCAGTGCCTACGAGCAGTACTTC. Translation: CASSLRGGSAYEQYF.

A remark on this clonotype: Because the CDR3 is missing its conserved closing phenylalanine or tryptophan, this is likely a read error. The V and J genes are TRBV4-1 and TRBJ2-1; 9 nucleotides match TRBD1. The trim removed 6 bases at V and 1 base at J, leaving 10 bases unmatched. This CDR3 region has 17 residues. CDR1 and CDR2 (germline): MGHRA, YSYEKL. CDR3: CASSPGTGFESYNEQFY. The CDR3 DNA sequence: TGCGCCAGCAGTCCCGGGACAGGGTTTGAATCCTACAATGAGCAGTTCTAC.

This clonotype appeared a few times. This chain connects TRBV12-3 or TRBV12-4 to TRBJ1-5; 9 bases map to TRBD1. V lost 5 bases and J lost 2; bases outside the gene matches: 10. There are 17 residues in the CDR3. CDR3 protein: CASSPAQGAEGNQPQHF. The DNA for the CDR3 is TGTGCCAGCAGTCCGGCACAGGGGGCGGAGGGCAATCAGCCCCAGCATTTT.

Turning to this clonotype: The junction differs from germline at one of its ends, possibly a read error. CDR3 in DNA: TGCGCCAGGAGACGGAATCAGCCCCCGCATTTT. This codes for CARRRNQPPHF. V gene TRBV10-1 combines with J gene TRBJ1-5; D gene ambiguous. This CDR3 comprises 11 residues. Germline loops: CDR1 WNHNN, CDR2 SYGVQD (reference sequence).

This clonotype was counted only a few times. The chain carries TRBV10-3 and TRBJ2-5; possible D gene TRBD1, 6 bases. Germline V gene sequence: CDR1 ENHRY, CDR2 SYGVKD. Deletions cut 8 bases from V and 2 bases from J, with 15 bases between. There are 14 residues in the CDR3. The CDR3 DNA reads as TGTGCCATCCGTGCTCGACAGGAACAAGAGACCCAGTACTTC. Protein sequence: CAIRARQEQETQYF.

CDR3 loop: CASSRGTGPDTQYF. The DNA of the CDR3 is TGCGCCAGCAGCCGAGGGACAGGGCCAGATACGCAGTATTTT. The chain joins TRBV5-1 to TRBJ2-3; 9 nucleotides agree with TRBD1. This CDR3 region has 14 residues. Germline trimming cut 4 bases from V and 4 bases from J; bases unmatched to any gene: 4. Looked up from germline, CDR1 is SGHRS and CDR2 is YFSETQ.

The chain joins TRBV5-1 to TRBJ2-3; 13 nucleotides line up with TRBD2. Trimming at V came to 2 bases and at J to 4 bases, leaving 4 bases not matched to a gene. CDR1 is SGHRS and CDR2 is YFSETQ in the germline V gene. The CDR3 totals 16 residues. CDR3 bases: TGCGCCAGCAGCTTACCTGGACTAGCGGGGGCAGATACGCAGTATTTT. Its protein is CASSLPGLAGADTQYF.

CDR3 region: CSARKKAPLSYEQYF. In DNA form, the CDR3 reads TGCAGTGCTAGAAAGAAAGCACCCCTTTCCTACGAGCAGTACTTC. The genes are TRBV20-1 and TRBJ2-7, with D hard to call. There are 15 residues in the CDR3. Germline assignment: CDR1 DFQATT and CDR2 SNEGSKA (reference sequence). V shed 2 bases and J shed 1 base, with 15 bases lying between them.

There are many counts of this clonotype. The chain is built from TRBV24-1 and TRBJ2-5, with 10 nucleotides matching TRBD2. With V trimmed by 3 bases and J by 3 bases, 6 bases remained unmatched. The germline CDR1 and CDR2 sequences are KGHDR and SFDVKD. The CDR3 is made up of 16 amino acids. This chain's CDR3 is CATSDGGLAEEETQYF. CDR3 coding DNA: TGTGCCACCAGTGATGGTGGACTAGCGGAAGAAGAGACCCAGTACTTC.

This clonotype was seen a few times. The chain carries TRBV11-2 and TRBJ2-5; weak D call: TRBD1 (6 bases). Germline CDR1 and CDR2: SGHAT and FQNNGV. V was cut by 4 bases and J by 4 bases, with 19 bases left in between. This CDR3 spans 16 amino acids. CDR3 region: CASSSYKTGSRETQYF. Here the CDR3 DNA reads TGTGCCAGCAGCTCCTACAAGACAGGTTCGCGAGAGACCCAGTACTTC. Looking up the rest from reference TRBV11-2 and TRBJ2-5 gives the full variable domain: EAGVAQSPRYKIIEKRQSVAFWCNPISGHATLYWYQQILGQGPKLLIQFQNNGVVDDSQLPKDRFSAERLKGVDSTLKIQPAKLEDSAVYLCASSSYKTGSRETQYFGPGTRLLVL.

V usage is TRBV5-6 and J usage is TRBJ2-1, with 7 bases that match TRBD1. V was clipped by 5 bases and J by 6 bases; unmatched bases: 5. Germline CDR1 and CDR2: SGHDT and YYEEEE. The CDR3 covers 13 residues. The DNA of the CDR3 is TGTGCCAGCAGGAACACAGGGGCCAATGAGCAGTTCTTC. Translating it yields CASRNTGANEQFF.

This clonotype was observed a few times. V usage is TRBV7-8 and J usage is TRBJ1-6; D gene unclear. Trimming stripped 0 bases from V and 9 bases from J, with 15 bases between. This CDR3 has 16 amino acids. Germline V gene sequence: CDR1 SGHVS, CDR2 FQNEAQ. The CDR3 DNA sequence: TGTGCCAGCAGCTTAGCAATTGGCCGGATAGTTTCACCCCTCCACTTT. As protein: CASSLAIGRIVSPLHF.

This clonotype showed up just a few times. V is TRBV5-5 and J is TRBJ2-7; D perhaps matches TRBD1 (5 bases). This CDR3 has 15 amino acids. The V and J ends lost 0 bases and 3 bases respectively, with 13 bases between them. Germline loops: CDR1 SGHKS, CDR2 YYEKEE (reference sequence). The CDR3: CASSLGPDMGYEQYF. CDR3 nucleotides: TGTGCCAGCAGCTTGGGTCCGGACATGGGCTACGAGCAGTACTTC.

This clonotype came up a few times. V is TRBV20-1 and J is TRBJ2-4; D gene ambiguous. This CDR3 is built from 13 residues. The germline CDR1 and CDR2 sequences are DFQATT and SNEGSKA (reference sequence). V lost 1 base, J lost 5 bases, and 9 bases lay in between. CDR3 region: CSARGAGQNIQYF. The CDR3 DNA follows: TGCAGTGCTAGAGGTGCCGGACAAAACATTCAGTACTTC.

The V gene is TRBV4-1, the J gene TRBJ2-7; D possibly uses TRBD1 or TRBD2 (6 bases each). There are 17 residues in the CDR3. Trimming shortened V by 2 bases and J by 0 bases, and 17 bases separated the two germline ends. In germline, CDR1 is MGHRA, CDR2 YSYEKL. The CDR3 here is CASSQFLGGPPSYEQYF. The CDR3 DNA is TGCGCCAGCAGCCAATTCTTAGGGGGGCCCCCCTCCTACGAGCAGTACTTC.

This clonotype was picked up one time. A read error may explain this, as a much larger clone is one base away. The missing conserved phenylalanine or tryptophan at the end of this CDR3 makes a read error likely. The V call is TRBV25-1, the J call TRBJ2-5; D is unclear. The assigned J gene may be wrong: the sequence end matches TRBJ2-7 better. This CDR3 contains 12 residues. Germline CDR1 MGHDK, CDR2 SYGVNS. CDR3 nucleotide sequence: TGTGCCAGCAGTGAATTCCCCCACGAGCAGTACTTA. Amino acids: CASSEFPHEQYL.

This clonotype has more than one count but fewer than ten. The rearrangement uses TRBV20-1 and TRBJ2-1; a weak D match, TRBD2 (7 bases). Looked up from germline, CDR1 is DFQATT and CDR2 is SNEGSKA (reference sequence). Trimming took 3 bases from V and 4 from J, leaving 10 bases between them. The CDR3 has 13 amino acids. The CDR3 reads CSASGGQYNEQFF. The CDR3 DNA is TGCAGTGCTAGCGGGGGGCAATACAATGAGCAGTTCTTC.